The next 22 T cell receptor beta chains were all read from a single sample in a study of shared clonotypes between healthy human individuals. Sequencing was performed with immunoSEQ multiplex PCR; in TCRdb, only in-frame clones are kept and a portion is missing. This table holds about 2,200,000 clones, about 92% found once. Naive CD8 cells were CD45RO-negative, positively selected for CCR7, excluding terminally differentiated effector memory CD45RA+ cells. The sample comprised naive CD8+ T cells from PBMCs. These receptors were obtained from a man aged 18 to 29 in good health. Some clones in this sample may be carry-over from other donors' samples.

Note on this clone: Additional DNA sequences in this sample encode the identical CDR3. For the CDR3, the DNA is TGTGCCAGCAGCGCCGGGACAGAAAACATTCAGTACTTC. It is translated as CASSAGTENIQYF. This chain links TRBV9 with TRBJ2-4; 7 bases match TRBD1. Looked up from germline, CDR1 is SGDLS and CDR2 is YYNGEE. The length of the CDR3 is 13 residues. Germline trimming cut 3 bases from V and 5 bases from J; bases unmatched to any gene: 2.

V usage is TRBV7-9 and J usage is TRBJ1-2; possibly TRBD1 for D (5 bases). The CDR3 sequence is 13 residues long. V was clipped by 6 bases and J by 1 base, with 9 bases between them. CDR1 SEHNR and CDR2 FQNEAQ come from the germline V gene (reference sequence). CDR3 nucleotide sequence: TGTGCCAGCAGGGGGGTTGATAACTATGGCTACACCTTC. Translated: CASRGVDNYGYTF.

This clone was observed once. The chain recombines TRBV28 with TRBJ2-7; the D is unclear. Trimming took off 6 bases at V and 1 base at J, with 7 bases between the two ends. This CDR3 comprises 12 residues. From germline, CDR1 is MDHEN and CDR2 SYDVKM. CDR3 protein: CASRLGSYEQYF. The CDR3 DNA reads TGTGCCAGCAGGTTAGGTTCCTACGAGCAGTACTTC.

The chain joins TRBV7-6 to TRBJ1-3; D call uncertain. The germline gives CDR1 SGHVS, CDR2 FNYEAQ. The CDR3 contains 15 residues. Trimming shortened V by 4 bases and J by 0 bases, and 10 bases separated the two germline ends. CDR3 sequence: CASSSLSLSGNTIYF. In nucleotides, the CDR3 is TGTGCCAGCAGCTCCCTTAGTCTCTCTGGAAACACCATATATTTT.

The J gene is TRBJ2-1, the V gene TRBV9; 16 nucleotides align to TRBD2. The trim removed 4 bases at V and 12 bases at J, leaving 7 bases unmatched. Germline loops: CDR1 SGDLS, CDR2 YYNGEE. This CDR3 has 15 amino acids. For the CDR3, the DNA is TGTGCCAGCAGCTTTGCCGGGACTAGCGGGAGGGGGCAGTTCTTC. Its translation is CASSFAGTSGRGQFF.

V is TRBV7-8 and J is TRBJ2-1; D remains ambiguous. The CDR3 runs 13 residues. The germline V and J ends were trimmed by 1 base and 6 bases, with 7 bases remaining between them. Germline V gene sequence: CDR1 SGHVS, CDR2 FQNEAQ. CDR3 region: CASSLVLRNEQFF. The DNA of the CDR3 is TGTGCCAGCAGCTTAGTTCTACGCAATGAGCAGTTCTTC.

This chain uses TRBV27 with TRBJ2-3; D possibly corresponds to TRBD2 (7 bases). Germline values: CDR1 MNHEY, CDR2 SMNVEV (reference sequence). The CDR3 runs to 14 residues. Trimming cost V 7 bases and J 4 bases, with 15 bases left between them. The CDR3 here is CASTQGGAPDTQYF. The DNA for the CDR3 is TGTGCCAGCACCCAAGGGGGGGCCCCAGATACGCAGTATTTT.

The V call is TRBV4-3, the J call TRBJ2-2; D gene uncertain. V lost 4 bases and J lost 4, with 16 bases in between. This CDR3 has 16 amino acids. In germline, CDR1 is LGHNA, CDR2 YSLEER. The CDR3: CASSLKSYPSTGELFF. As DNA, the CDR3 is TGCGCCAGCAGCCTCAAGAGTTATCCCAGCACCGGGGAGCTGTTTTTT.

Remarks on this clone: The junction differs from germline at one of its ends, possibly a read error. This chain connects TRBV4-1 to TRBJ1-1; no firm D call. Germline CDR1 reads MGHRA; CDR2 reads YSYEKL. The CDR3 totals 15 residues. In nucleotides, the CDR3 is TGCGCCAGCAGGCAAGGTCTCGCCAGGCCCACTGAAGCTTTCTTT. This codes for CASRQGLARPTEAFF.

The J gene is TRBJ2-7, the V gene TRBV28; weak D call: TRBD2 (6 bases). Germline V lookup: CDR1 MDHEN, CDR2 SYDVKM. Trimming stripped 6 bases from V and 2 bases from J, with 26 bases between. The CDR3 runs to 18 residues. CDR3 sequence reads: CASSSPLEGTWTPYEQYF. The DNA of the CDR3 is TGTGCCAGCAGCTCCCCCTTGGAGGGGACTTGGACCCCCTACGAGCAGTACTTC.

The rearrangement uses TRBV2 and TRBJ2-5; maybe TRBD2 (5 bases). This CDR3 has 15 residues. The V gene lost 4 bases and the J gene lost 4 bases, with 16 bases spanning the gap. Germline CDR1 SNHLY, CDR2 FYNNEI. The CDR3, as DNA: TGTGCCAGCAGTGGGTCGAGGGAGCCCGTAGAGACCCAGTACTTC. Protein: CASSGSREPVETQYF.

The chain couples TRBV9 to TRBJ1-5; D gene ambiguous. V dropped 4 bases and J dropped 4 bases, with 15 bases sitting between them. This CDR3 contains 15 residues. The germline V gene has CDR1 SGDLS and CDR2 YYNGEE. CDR3 region: CASSPNVGRNQPQHF. The CDR3, as DNA: TGTGCCAGCAGCCCCAACGTCGGACGGAATCAGCCCCAGCATTTT.

Only one count was recorded for this clone. The chain combines TRBV7-3 with TRBJ2-3, with D unresolved. The V gene lost 4 bases and the J gene lost 1 base, with 9 bases spanning the gap. The CDR3 is 14 residues long. Germline-derived CDR1 and CDR2 are SGHTA and FQGTGA. CDR3 sequence: CASSSNSRTDTQYF. The CDR3 DNA reads as TGTGCCAGCAGCTCAAACAGTCGCACAGATACGCAGTATTTT.

The chain's CDR3 is CASSHRGTVGEKLFF. In nucleotides, the CDR3 is TGTGCCAGTAGCCACAGGGGGACGGTAGGAGAAAAACTGTTTTTT. The chain carries TRBV19 and TRBJ1-4; 8 bases are shared with TRBD1. The CDR3 sequence is 15 residues long. Looked up from germline, CDR1 is LNHDA and CDR2 is SQIVND (reference sequence). After removal of 6 bases from V and 8 bases from J, the junction contained 11 bases not matched to a gene.

The gene calls are TRBV27 and TRBJ2-3; D may match TRBD1 or TRBD2 (5 bases each). CDR1 MNHEY and CDR2 SMNVEV come from the germline V gene (reference sequence). CDR3 length equals 16 residues. Trimming took off 5 bases at V and 1 base at J, with 16 bases between the two ends. Here the CDR3 DNA reads TGTGCCAGCAGTCAAGGGACCGGGTGGGGCACAGATACGCAGTATTTT. Translated: CASSQGTGWGTDTQYF.

In its sample, this clone was seen once. This chain links TRBV4-3 with TRBJ2-5; TRBD2 is a possible D gene (6 bases). This CDR3 region has 18 residues. The V gene's germline CDR1 is LGHNA and CDR2 YSLEER. Deletions cut 2 bases from V and 1 base from J, with 20 bases between. CDR3 sequence reads: CASSQLRSGLRVQETQYF. The DNA for the CDR3 is TGCGCCAGCAGCCAATTGCGCTCGGGACTCAGAGTCCAAGAGACCCAGTACTTC.

The gene calls are TRBV5-4 and TRBJ2-7; D gene uncertain. The germline V gene has CDR1 SGHNT and CDR2 YYREEE (reference sequence). V gave up 5 bases and J gave up 3 bases, with 12 bases separating them. CDR3 size: 13 residues. CDR3 DNA sequence: TGTGCCAGCAGTCCTGACACAGACTACGAGCAGTACTTC. Its translation: CASSPDTDYEQYF.

The genes are TRBV7-3 and TRBJ2-3, with 10 positions matching TRBD2. The V gene's germline CDR1 is SGHTA and CDR2 FQGTGA. This CDR3 comprises 15 residues. The ends lost 3 bases at V and 2 bases at J; junction bases unmatched: 2. The chain's CDR3 is CASSFGLAATDTQYF. The CDR3 nucleotides are TGTGCCAGCAGCTTCGGACTAGCGGCCACAGATACGCAGTATTTT.

The J gene is TRBJ1-5, the V gene TRBV27; TRBD1 matches at 7 bases. This CDR3 region has 12 residues. Germline loops: CDR1 MNHEY, CDR2 SMNVEV (reference sequence). Trimming removed 10 bases from V and 7 bases from J; junction bases left unmatched: 7. As DNA, the CDR3 is TGTGCCACCAAGACAGGGAGCCAGCCCCAGCATTTT. Its protein is CATKTGSQPQHF.

The V call is TRBV4-1, the J call TRBJ2-2; 8 bases match TRBD1. The CDR3 runs 16 residues. J lost 6 bases, V lost 0 bases, and 6 bases had no gene match. The germline CDR1 and CDR2 sequences are MGHRA and YSYEKL. The CDR3 region is CASSQDRRGLSGELFF. In DNA form, the CDR3 reads TGCGCCAGCAGCCAAGATCGCAGGGGGCTGTCCGGGGAGCTGTTTTTT.

The chain employs TRBV7-9 and TRBJ1-1; D might be TRBD1 (5 bases). The CDR3 has 12 residues. Germline CDR1 SEHNR, CDR2 FQNEAQ (reference sequence). Deletions cut 7 bases from V and 5 bases from J, with 11 bases between. DNA of the CDR3: TGTGCCAGCACCACTCAGGGAACTGAAGCTTTCTTT. It encodes CASTTQGTEAFF.

The CDR3 region has the DNA TGCGCCAGCAGCCCCGACAGCACTGTAGCCAAAAACATTCAGTACTTC. It encodes CASSPDSTVAKNIQYF. The V call is TRBV5-1, the J call TRBJ2-4, with D possibly TRBD1 on 5 matching bases. CDR1 is SGHRS, CDR2 YFSETQ, per germline. Trimming took 4 bases from V and 0 from J, leaving 14 bases between them. CDR3 size: 16 residues.